Shown below are 32 T cell receptor beta chains from a single sample sequenced in a study of spatial heterogeneity in lung cancer. Time point of the sample: blood at routine non-recurrence follow-up after resection. TCRdb reprocessed the 5' RACE reads with MiXCR, giving one entry per CDR3 protein. The table shows roughly 71,000 distinct CDR3 sequences, with 8% to 10% occurring only once. Sequenced material: PBMCs, taken at follow-up. The receptors originated from a female donor with early-stage non-small cell lung cancer.

This clonotype was seen repeatedly, ten times or more. The J gene is TRBJ2-5, the V gene TRBV15, with TRBD1 matching 11 bases. Germline V gene sequence: CDR1 LNHNV, CDR2 YYDKDF (reference sequence). The J segment lost 1 base and the V segment lost 1 base, leaving 11 bases of the junction unmatched. The CDR3 runs 19 residues. The CDR3 DNA reads TGTGCCACCAGCAGAGGCATGGGTACCGGGACAGGGGGCCAAGAGACCCAGTACTTC. This codes for CATSRGMGTGTGGQETQYF.

This clonotype has at least ten counts. The genes are TRBV28 and TRBJ2-5; D ambiguous. Trimming took 6 bases from V and 2 from J, leaving 13 bases between them. Germline CDR1 reads MDHEN; CDR2 reads SYDVKM. The CDR3 consists of 14 residues. The CDR3 is CASSRAAAQETQYF. The CDR3 nucleotides are TGTGCCAGCAGCCGGGCGGCAGCGCAAGAGACCCAGTACTTC.

The chain carries TRBV7-2 and TRBJ1-5; D is undetermined. Germline CDR1 reads SGHTA; CDR2 reads FQGNSA. Trimming stripped 5 bases from V and 0 bases from J, with 11 bases between. The CDR3 consists of 15 residues. The CDR3 sequence: CASSEQPYSNQPQHF. Here the CDR3 DNA reads TGTGCCAGCAGCGAACAGCCTTATAGCAATCAGCCCCAGCATTTT.

This clonotype was counted ten times or more. V usage is TRBV20-1 and J usage is TRBJ1-1; 7 positions agree with TRBD1. Unmatched junction bases numbered 7, after V lost 3 bases and J lost 3 bases. CDR1 and CDR2 from the germline V gene are DFQATT and SNEGSKA (reference sequence). This CDR3 has 14 amino acids. In DNA, the CDR3 is TGCAGTGCTAGGCTACCCGGGACAGACACTGAAGCTTTCTTT. This translates into CSARLPGTDTEAFF.

As regards this clonotype: A much larger clone differs by one base, so this may be a read error. The chain carries TRBV19 and TRBJ2-1, with 12 bases fitting TRBD2. From germline, CDR1 is LNHDA and CDR2 SQIVND (reference sequence). The CDR3 spans 14 residues. CDR3 sequence: CVSSPLAGGHEQFF. In nucleotides, the CDR3 is TGTGTCAGTAGTCCCCTAGCGGGAGGGCATGAGCAGTTCTTC.

The J gene is TRBJ2-4, the V gene TRBV7-6; D gene ambiguous. Germline-derived CDR1 and CDR2 are SGHVS and FNYEAQ. V gave up 1 base and J gave up 6 bases, with 10 bases separating them. The CDR3 sequence is 14 residues long. CDR3: CASSLGGLGNIQYF. In DNA, the CDR3 is TGTGCCAGCAGCTTAGGGGGATTGGGAAACATTCAGTACTTC.

The V call is TRBV11-2, the J call TRBJ1-6; tentative D call: TRBD1 (5 bases). Trimming removed 4 bases from V and 8 bases from J, with 9 bases in between. Germline CDR1 SGHAT, CDR2 FQNNGV. The CDR3 is 13 amino acids. Written as DNA, the CDR3 is TGTGCCAGCAGCTCGGGGGGGTATTCACCCCTCCACTTT. Protein sequence: CASSSGGYSPLHF.

The chain uses TRBV20-1 and TRBJ1-3; 9 nucleotides align to TRBD1. Germline values: CDR1 DFQATT, CDR2 SNEGSKA (reference sequence). The CDR3 runs 15 residues. Losses at the gene ends were 3 bases for V and 1 base for J; bases not matched to a gene: 4. The CDR3 loop reads CSASVDRGSGNTIYF. The CDR3 bases are TGCAGTGCTAGCGTAGACAGGGGGTCTGGAAACACCATATATTTT.

This clonotype was seen many times. V is TRBV9 and J is TRBJ2-5, with a tentative D call TRBD2 (6 bases). Germline loops: CDR1 SGDLS, CDR2 YYNGEE. The CDR3 contains 13 residues. The ends were cut back, 4 bases at V and 3 bases at J, with 10 bases in the middle. The CDR3 is CASSRGGEETQYF. The CDR3 nucleotides read TGTGCCAGCAGCCGAGGAGGGGAAGAGACCCAGTACTTC.

This clonotype was counted many times. The chain couples TRBV10-2 to TRBJ1-2; 12 nucleotides line up with TRBD1. J lost 7 bases, V lost 5 bases, and 11 bases had no gene match. The CDR3 totals 16 residues. Germline-derived CDR1 and CDR2 are WSHSY and SAAADI. For the CDR3, the DNA is TGCGCCAGCAGTTCCGGGACAGGGGGCGGAGCGGCTGGCTACACCTTC. Translated: CASSSGTGGGAAGYTF.

In its sample, this clonotype was seen many times. Here the CDR3 reads CASSFRVNTGELFF. DNA for the CDR3: TGTGCCAGCAGCTTTAGGGTGAACACCGGGGAGCTGTTTTTT. The chain combines TRBV7-6 with TRBJ2-2; no reliable D call. CDR1 and CDR2 from the germline V gene are SGHVS and FNYEAQ. V lost 3 bases to trimming and J lost 1 base, with 6 bases between them. The CDR3 length is 14 residues.

This clonotype was counted a few times. CDR3 protein: CSVVGTIDSYEQYF. Here the CDR3 DNA reads TGCAGCGTTGTTGGGACTATTGACTCCTACGAGCAGTACTTC. The rearrangement joins TRBV29-1 to TRBJ2-7, with 7 bases matching TRBD2. V shed 4 bases, J shed 0 bases, and the junction held 6 bases outside the gene matches. Germline V gene data show CDR1 as SQVTM and CDR2 as ANQGSEA. The length of the CDR3 is 14 residues.

This clonotype showed up many times. This rearrangement joins TRBV28 to TRBJ1-3; D unclear. With 3 bases removed from V and 7 bases from J, the gap between germline ends came to 16 bases. Germline values: CDR1 MDHEN, CDR2 SYDVKM. This CDR3 is 15 amino acids long. CDR3 sequence: CASSFTARQENTIYF. In DNA form, the CDR3 reads TGTGCCAGCAGTTTTACGGCTCGTCAAGAGAACACCATATATTTT.

The rearrangement joins TRBV7-9 to TRBJ2-6; D may correspond to TRBD1 or TRBD2 (5 bases each). The CDR3 loop spans 18 amino acids. Germline lookup yields CDR1 SEHNR and CDR2 FQNEAQ (reference sequence). V was clipped by 2 bases and J by 4 bases, with 18 bases between them. This chain's CDR3 is CASSLKGGQGTGANVLTF. The CDR3 DNA is TGTGCCAGCAGCTTAAAAGGCGGGCAGGGTACAGGGGCCAACGTCCTGACTTTC.

This clonotype has at least ten counts. This chain uses TRBV12-3 or TRBV12-4 with TRBJ2-1; 8 nucleotides agree with TRBD2. This CDR3 is 16 amino acids long. V shed 6 bases, J shed 7 bases, and the junction held 14 bases outside the gene matches. Here the CDR3 DNA reads TGTGCCAGCAGCCACCGAAGGAGCGGGAGTCGTAATGAGCAGTTCTTC. Its translation: CASSHRRSGSRNEQFF.

This clonotype was detected many times. This chain connects TRBV2 to TRBJ2-3; D is unresolved. The ends were cut back, 4 bases at V and 3 bases at J, with 5 bases in the middle. The CDR3 has 12 residues. CDR1 is SNHLY, CDR2 FYNNEI, per germline. In DNA, the CDR3 is TGTGCCAGCAGTGTGAGGACAGATACGCAGTATTTT. As protein: CASSVRTDTQYF. The complete variable domain, with remaining parts taken from reference TRBV2 and TRBJ2-3, reads EPEVTQTPSHQVTQMGQEVILRCVPISNHLYFYWYRQILGQKVEFLVSFYNNEISEKSEIFDDQFSVERPDGSNFTLKIRSTKLEDSAMYFCASSVRTDTQYFGPGTRLTVL.

This clonotype was observed at least ten times. J is TRBJ2-7 and V is TRBV18, with D possibly being TRBD1 (6 bases). The CDR3 is 15 residues long. The ends were cut back, 5 bases at V and 6 bases at J, with 20 bases in the middle. The germline V gene has CDR1 KGHSH and CDR2 LQKENI. CDR3 DNA: TGTGCCAGCTCAATTAGGACAGTAGAACTTCGCGAGCAGTACTTC. It is translated as CASSIRTVELREQYF.

There are many counts of this clonotype. The V and J genes are TRBV25-1 and TRBJ2-2; D is unclear. CDR3 length: 14 amino acids. Trimming cost V 4 bases and J 2 bases, with 8 bases left between them. In germline, CDR1 is MGHDK, CDR2 SYGVNS. The CDR3 bases are TGTGCCAGCAGTGCTTTGGGTAACACCGGGGAGCTGTTTTTT. Its translation is CASSALGNTGELFF. Using reference TRBV25-1 and TRBJ2-2 for the parts outside the CDR3, the full variable domain is EADIYQTPRYLVIGTGKKITLECSQTMGHDKMYWYQQDPGMELHLIHYSYGVNSTEKGDLSSESTVSRIRTEHFPLTLESARPSHTSQYLCASSALGNTGELFFGEGSRLTVL.

This clonotype was found a few times. The chain employs TRBV18 and TRBJ2-1; a possible D gene is TRBD1 (5 bases). Deletions cut 4 bases from V and 4 bases from J, with 8 bases between. The CDR3 contains 13 residues. CDR1 is KGHSH, CDR2 LQKENI, per germline. CDR3 sequence (DNA): TGTGCCAGCTCACTTCAGGGTTACAATGAGCAGTTCTTC. Translating gives CASSLQGYNEQFF.

This clonotype showed up just a few times. This rearrangement joins TRBV11-1 to TRBJ2-2, with 14 bases aligning to TRBD2. The CDR3 contains 17 residues. Germline values: CDR1 SGHAT, CDR2 FQDESV (reference sequence). V lost 5 bases to trimming and J lost 5 bases; unmatched junction nucleotides: 7. The CDR3, as DNA: TGTGCCAGCAGCCCTCGGACTAGCGGGAGGCCAACCGGGGAGCTGTTTTTT. This translates into CASSPRTSGRPTGELFF.

This clonotype has at least ten counts. The chain recombines TRBV9 with TRBJ1-6; D ambiguous. In germline, CDR1 is SGDLS, CDR2 YYNGEE. This CDR3 contains 15 residues. V lost 0 bases and J 8 bases, leaving 12 bases between the germline ends. As DNA, the CDR3 is TGTGCCAGCAGCGTAGAACCCACCGGGGATTCACCCCTCCACTTT. It is translated as CASSVEPTGDSPLHF.

This clonotype was counted at least ten times. The chain is built from TRBV2 and TRBJ2-7, with a possible D match to TRBD1 (5 bases). Germline-derived CDR1 and CDR2 are SNHLY and FYNNEI. The CDR3 is made up of 14 amino acids. V lost 4 bases and J 4 bases, leaving 14 bases between the germline ends. DNA of the CDR3: TGTGCCAGCAGTGTTCAGGGATCGAGGTACGAGCAGTACTTC. Translated: CASSVQGSRYEQYF.

This clonotype was counted ten times or more. The rearrangement links TRBV20-1 to TRBJ2-1; no clear D gene. Germline V gene sequence: CDR1 DFQATT, CDR2 SNEGSKA (reference sequence). Trimming pared 5 bases from V and 8 bases from J, leaving 7 bases between. CDR3 size: 10 residues. The chain's CDR3 is CSAQVYEQFF. The CDR3 bases are TGCAGTGCTCAGGTATATGAGCAGTTCTTC.

The chain couples TRBV29-1 to TRBJ2-1, with 7 nucleotides matching TRBD2. The CDR3 consists of 18 residues. In germline, CDR1 is SQVTM, CDR2 ANQGSEA. V was clipped by 2 bases and J by 0 bases; unmatched bases: 13. CDR3 DNA: TGCAGCGTTGAATCTGCTAGCGGAAATTACATCTCCTACAATGAGCAGTTCTTC. It encodes CSVESASGNYISYNEQFF.

This clonotype was counted at least ten times. The genes are TRBV7-2 and TRBJ2-5; possible D gene TRBD2, 6 bases. The CDR3 is 13 amino acids. From germline, CDR1 is SGHTA and CDR2 FQGNSA. Trimming cost V 4 bases and J 3 bases, with 9 bases left between them. The CDR3 DNA follows: TGTGCCAGCAGCTCGACTAGGGAAGAGACCCAGTACTTC. Translating it yields CASSSTREETQYF. The whole variable domain, filled in from reference TRBV7-2 and TRBJ2-5, reads GAGVSQSPSNKVTEKGKDVELRCDPISGHTALYWYRQSLGQGLEFLIYFQGNSAPDKSGLPSDRFSAERTGGSVSTLTIQRTQQEDSAVYLCASSSTREETQYFGPGTRLLVL.

As concerns this clonotype: Given a much more abundant clone one base away, this may be a read error. The chain employs TRBV7-2 and TRBJ2-3; D not certain. V lost 5 bases, J lost 5 bases, and 5 bases lay in between. The CDR3 spans 11 residues. CDR1 and CDR2 (germline): SGHTA, FQGNSA. CDR3: CASSLVDTQYF. Here the CDR3 DNA reads TGTGCCAGCAGCCTGGTAGATACGCAGTATTTT.

This clonotype appeared many times. The genes are TRBV4-1 and TRBJ2-3, with a possible D match to TRBD1 (5 bases). Germline V gives CDR1 MGHRA, CDR2 YSYEKL. The CDR3 runs to 16 residues. V gave up 0 bases and J gave up 5 bases, with 15 bases separating them. The CDR3 DNA reads as TGCGCCAGCAGCCAAGATCATAGGCAGGGTGGAGATACGCAGTATTTT. Its protein product is CASSQDHRQGGDTQYF.

This clonotype occurred many times. This chain uses TRBV5-1 with TRBJ1-2, with a weak D call TRBD1 (5 bases). Germline V gene sequence: CDR1 SGHRS, CDR2 YFSETQ. V shed 2 bases and J shed 2 bases, with 10 bases lying between them. This CDR3 has 14 amino acids. For the CDR3, the DNA is TGCGCCAGCAGCTTCACCCGGGACAACTATGGCTACACCTTC. As protein: CASSFTRDNYGYTF.

The sample holds a few counts of this clonotype. This chain uses TRBV5-6 with TRBJ2-1; D remains unclear. V dropped 5 bases and J dropped 8 bases, with 8 bases sitting between them. The CDR3 spans 11 residues. Germline lookup yields CDR1 SGHDT and CDR2 YYEEEE. The CDR3 sequence is CASSSAYEQFF. The CDR3 region has the DNA TGTGCCAGCAGTTCAGCCTATGAGCAGTTCTTC. Filled out from reference TRBV5-6 and TRBJ2-1, the complete variable domain reads DAGVTQSPTHLIKTRGQQVTLRCSPKSGHDTVSWYQQALGQGPQFIFQYYEEEERQRGNFPDRFSGHQFPNYSSELNVNALLLGDSALYLCASSSAYEQFFGPGTRLTVL.

This clonotype occurred a few times. This chain uses TRBV5-1 with TRBJ2-1, with D uncertain. Germline V lookup: CDR1 SGHRS, CDR2 YFSETQ. V dropped 0 bases and J dropped 7 bases, with 8 bases sitting between them. This CDR3 is 13 amino acids long. The CDR3 spells CASSLDYLNEQFF. The CDR3 nucleotides read TGCGCCAGCAGCTTGGACTATCTGAATGAGCAGTTCTTC. The full variable domain, completed using reference TRBV5-1 and TRBJ2-1, is KAGVTQTPRYLIKTRGQQVTLSCSPISGHRSVSWYQQTPGQGLQFLFEYFSETQRNKGNFPGRFSGRQFSNSRSEMNVSTLELGDSALYLCASSLDYLNEQFFGPGTRLTVL.

This clonotype was counted at least ten times. The chain links TRBV3-1 to TRBJ2-5; D is unresolved. Germline lookup yields CDR1 LGHDT and CDR2 YNNKEL (reference sequence). Trimming removed 4 bases at V and 4 bases at J, with 10 bases between. This CDR3 has 13 amino acids. CDR3 bases: TGTGCCAGCAGCCCTGGAGCCCGAGAGACCCAGTACTTC. This gives the protein CASSPGARETQYF.

The chain couples TRBV28 to TRBJ2-3, with 10 positions matching TRBD2. This CDR3 contains 16 residues. Germline assignment: CDR1 MDHEN and CDR2 SYDVKM. V was clipped by 6 bases and J by 2 bases; unmatched bases: 8. CDR3 loop: CASSRSTSGNTDTQYF. The CDR3 nucleotides read TGTGCCAGCAGCCGATCTACTAGCGGGAACACAGATACGCAGTATTTT.